This TCR beta chain is from a study of blood T cells in healthy people across ages. General study results and limits: There was no known CMV status for donors, so expanded clonotype changes were possibly confounded.

For the second PCR, which ran for about 7 to 11 cycles, a sample-barcoded 5' primer and a J-beta primer mix were used. TCRdb reprocessed the 5' RACE reads via MiXCR and lists one record per CDR3 protein. The repertoire holds some 850,000 distinct CDR3 sequences, with under 30% as singletons. In regard to this clonotype: Its antigen is undetermined.

These sequences were also reported in another study, on T cells of mothers and their children. This second study notes: Researchers put all of the extracted RNA into cDNA synthesis, using roughly 1.5 ug per 15 ul.

The sequenced sample consisted of blood. The clonotype was recovered from a boy aged 10-17 years in good health.

The CDR3 here is CSVVLTAKNIQYF. Here the CDR3 DNA reads TGCAGCGTTGTTCTCACAGCCAAAAACATTCAGTACTTC. The J gene is TRBJ2-4, the V gene TRBV29-1; D ambiguous. Trimming took off 4 bases at V and 0 bases at J, with 7 bases between the two ends. Germline CDR1 is SQVTM and CDR2 is ANQGSEA. The CDR3 sequence is 13 residues long.